This T cell receptor (beta chain) was identified in a study of metastatic and nonmetastatic thyroid tumors. Study in general: Across peripheral blood and tumor or nodule tissue samples taken from malignant and benign thyroid patients, the repertoires were compared with one another.

Regarding the study as a whole: Reportedly, malignant thyroid tumors had significantly higher TCR beta diversity than benign nodules, in blood and tumor.

As regards this clone: Its specificity is not known.

Until they underwent thyroid surgery, no patient had received any treatment. Original methodology: The authors used CDR3 differences across clinicopathological groups to build a distant-metastasis classifier for papillary thyroid cancer. TCRdb re-called the PCR reads with MiXCR. The V and J calls come from TCRdb's annotation, not from the publication. Of 15,000 to 20,000 clones detected, about 33% appear once; the ten largest clones hold 20% to 25%. The sequencing input was adjacent normal tissue. This clonotype was sampled from a female donor with papillary thyroid cancer or a benign thyroid nodule (not recorded which). Some clones in this sample may be carry-over from other donors' samples.

The CDR3 coding sequence is TGTGCCAGCAGTGGAGCGGGCTACAATGAGCAGTTCTTC. It translates to CASSGAGYNEQFF. The chain combines TRBV6-1 with TRBJ2-1; D is perhaps TRBD2 (6 bases). CDR3 length equals 13 residues. Between the trimmed V and J ends, which lost 4 bases and 3 bases, there was a span of 7 bases. Germline lookup yields CDR1 MNHNS and CDR2 SASEGT.